This passage covers 2 T cell receptor beta chains from one sample sequenced in a study of radiation and T cells in renal cell carcinoma. Sequencing was performed with immunoSEQ multiplex PCR; in TCRdb, only in-frame clones are kept and a portion is missing. The sample carries 150,000 to 200,000 clones, approximately 90% recorded once. Stated time point: blood 4 weeks post-SBRT, at nephrectomy. Treatment denoted: 15 Gy SBRT to primary tumor, nephrectomy 4 weeks later. The material was blood, obtained from a patient whose treatment included radiotherapy and nephrectomy. Receptor source: a woman aged 45-60 years with renal cell carcinoma.

The chain carries TRBV9 and TRBJ1-5, with D hard to call. Looked up from germline, CDR1 is SGDLS and CDR2 is YYNGEE. Trimming cost V 0 bases and J 0 bases, with 7 bases left between them. The CDR3 has 15 residues. The CDR3 spells CASSVADGSNQPQHF. The CDR3 nucleotides read TGTGCCAGCAGCGTAGCGGACGGTAGCAATCAGCCCCAGCATTTT. The complete variable domain, with remaining parts taken from reference TRBV9 and TRBJ1-5, reads DSGVTQTPKHLITATGQRVTLRCSPRSGDLSVYWYQQSLDQGLQFLIQYYNGEERAKGNILERFSAQQFPDLHSELNLSSLELGDSALYFCASSVADGSNQPQHFGDGTRLSIL.

The chain uses TRBV6-4 and TRBJ2-7, with 10 bases that match TRBD1. Per germline, CDR1 MRHNA and CDR2 SNTAGT. The ends lost 10 bases at V and 5 bases at J; junction bases unmatched: 8. There are 13 residues in the CDR3. The CDR3 is CAIRDRGCHEQYF. CDR3 nucleotide sequence: TGTGCCATCCGGGACAGGGGCTGCCACGAGCAGTACTTC.